This T cell receptor beta chain was captured by sequencing in a study of T cell responses to AZD1222 COVID-19 vaccine. Points from the study as a whole: Possibly, clonal diversity was underestimated; donors were largely white British and included more females. Spike was spanned by vaccine-associated CD4 TCRs, with dominance at 160-218 and 743-854.

Data came from immunoSEQ multiplex PCR; TCRdb stores just in-frame clones and leaves some out. The sample consists of about 150,000 clones, approximately 90% of them appearing once. As regards this clone: The antigen remains unidentified.

Sequenced material: peripheral blood, taken 28 days after the second AZD1222 dose. The sequence was obtained from an adult who received the AZD1222 COVID-19 vaccine.

The DNA for the CDR3 is TGTGCCAGCAGCCAAGCTAGCGGAGGCAATGAGCAGTTCTTC. Translation: CASSQASGGNEQFF. The J gene is TRBJ2-1, the V gene TRBV4-2, with 7 bases that match TRBD2. V trimming: 1 base; J trimming: 6 bases; junction bases outside the gene matches: 3. The CDR3 spans 14 residues. Germline CDR1 reads LGHNA; CDR2 reads YNFKEQ.